The sequence of this TCR beta chain was determined in a study of blood T cell repertoires in COVID-19. Overall study context: Nucleic acid was either cDNA or gDNA, and it came from T cells, B-cell-depleted T cells, or PBMCs.

Using immunoSEQ multiplex PCR, the repertoire was profiled, and TCRdb retains in-frame clones only, with some absent. This sample carries approximately 200,000 clones, 70% to 85% of them seen once, and the ten largest clones take 6% to 8%. Germline V lookup: CDR1 MNHEY, CDR2 SMNVEV (reference sequence). Trimming shortened V by 5 bases and J by 6 bases, and 10 bases separated the two germline ends. The CDR3 extends over 13 amino acids. The chain has TRBV27 and TRBJ1-4, with D tentatively TRBD1 (5 bases). The sequenced sample consisted of peripheral blood. The TCR was taken from a human donor with acute or convalescent COVID-19. The donor label of this sample is uncertain. CDR3 coding DNA: TGTGCCAGCAGTCACCGGGACTATGAAAAACTGTTTTTT. Translating it yields CASSHRDYEKLFF.